This T cell receptor beta chain was sequenced during a study of blood T cells in healthy people across ages. V lost 6 bases to trimming and J lost 3 bases, with 14 bases between them. This CDR3 comprises 14 residues. The germline gives CDR1 MNHEY, CDR2 SVGEGT. Primers used in a second PCR of about 6 to 11 cycles were a sample-barcoded 5' primer and a J-beta primer mix. TCRdb used MiXCR to reprocess the 5' RACE reads, holding one entry per CDR3 protein. The repertoire holds about 780,000 distinct CDR3 sequences, with under 30% as singletons. These data are also associated with another study on T cells of mothers and their children.

This TCR derives from a boy aged 5 to 17 in good health. The sample comprised blood. The chain carries TRBV6-2 or TRBV6-3 and TRBJ1-1, with D perhaps TRBD1 (6 bases). The DNA for the CDR3 is TGTGCCAGCAGGCTTTACAGGGCGGACACTGAAGCTTTCTTT. It encodes CASRLYRADTEAFF.